This T cell receptor (beta chain) was profiled in a study of T cells in localized non-small cell lung cancer. Germline assignment: CDR1 SGHNT and CDR2 YYREEE (reference sequence). Trimming removed 1 base at V and 11 bases at J, with 13 bases between. CDR3 length: 13 amino acids. Profiled with immunoSEQ multiplex PCR; TCRdb holds only in-frame clones, not every one. Among approximately 43,000 clones listed, almost 90% were seen once. This chain joins TRBV5-4 and TRBJ2-1, with D maybe TRBD2 (6 bases). The specimen comprised peripheral blood, sampled before any cancer treatment. This TCR came from an older female donor with stage I squamous cell lung carcinoma. CDR3 in DNA: TGTGCCAGCAGCTTGAATGGGGGGAACCAGCAGTTCTTC. This encodes CASSLNGGNQQFF.